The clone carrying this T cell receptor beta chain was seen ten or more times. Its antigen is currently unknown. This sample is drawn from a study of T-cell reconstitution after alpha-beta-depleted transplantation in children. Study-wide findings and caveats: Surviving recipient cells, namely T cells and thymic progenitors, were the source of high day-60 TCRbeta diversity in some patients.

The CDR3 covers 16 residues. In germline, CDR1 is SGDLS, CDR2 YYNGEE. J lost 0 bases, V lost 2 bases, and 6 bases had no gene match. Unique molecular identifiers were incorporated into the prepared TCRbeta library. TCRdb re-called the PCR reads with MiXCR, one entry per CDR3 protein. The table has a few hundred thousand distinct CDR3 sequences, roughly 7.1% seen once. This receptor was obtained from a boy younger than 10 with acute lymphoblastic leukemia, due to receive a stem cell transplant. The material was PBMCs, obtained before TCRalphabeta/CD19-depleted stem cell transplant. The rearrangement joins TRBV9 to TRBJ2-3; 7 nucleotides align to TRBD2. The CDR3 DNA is TGTGCCAGCAGCGTCGGACCGGGACTAAGCACAGATACGCAGTATTTT. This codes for CASSVGPGLSTDTQYF.